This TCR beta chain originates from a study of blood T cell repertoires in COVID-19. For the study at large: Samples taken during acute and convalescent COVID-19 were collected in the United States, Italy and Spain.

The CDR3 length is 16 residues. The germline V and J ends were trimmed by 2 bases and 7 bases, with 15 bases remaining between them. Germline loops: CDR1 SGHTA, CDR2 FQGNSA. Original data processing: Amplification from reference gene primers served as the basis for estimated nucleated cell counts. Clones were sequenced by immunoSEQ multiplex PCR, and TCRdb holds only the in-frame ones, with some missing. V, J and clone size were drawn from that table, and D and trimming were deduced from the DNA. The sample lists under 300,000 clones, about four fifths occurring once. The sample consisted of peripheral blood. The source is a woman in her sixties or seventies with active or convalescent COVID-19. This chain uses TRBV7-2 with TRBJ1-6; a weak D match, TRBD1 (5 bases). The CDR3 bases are TGTGCCAGCAGCTTACTCTCAGGGCAGTCAAATTCACCCCTCCACTTT. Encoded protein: CASSLLSGQSNSPLHF.